Reported below is one T cell receptor beta chain. The V gene's germline CDR1 is WNHNN and CDR2 SYGVQD (reference sequence). The CDR3 is 15 residues long. V was clipped by 2 bases and J by 4 bases, with 13 bases between them. Under the authors' procedure: Amplification from reference gene primers served as the basis for estimated nucleated cell counts. The data were produced by immunoSEQ multiplex PCR, yet TCRdb's version contains in-frame clones alone and is incomplete. V, J and clone size reflect that table, while D and trimming were determined from the DNA. The data contain over 250,000 clones, more than 75% of them seen just once; the ten biggest clones take up over 7.5%. This specimen comes from a study of blood T cell repertoires in COVID-19. Study information: Samples of COVID-19 (acute and convalescent) were obtained from the United States, Italy and Spain. T cells, B-cell-depleted T cells, or PBMCs provided the cDNA or gDNA that served as material.

The receptor was isolated from a man aged 35-49 years who had recovered from COVID-19. The chain carries TRBV10-1 and TRBJ2-3, with D perhaps matching TRBD2 (7 bases). Sequencing input: peripheral blood. The CDR3, as DNA: TGCGCCAGCAGTGAGCAGGTGGGGGGGCCAGATACGCAGTATTTT. It encodes CASSEQVGGPDTQYF.